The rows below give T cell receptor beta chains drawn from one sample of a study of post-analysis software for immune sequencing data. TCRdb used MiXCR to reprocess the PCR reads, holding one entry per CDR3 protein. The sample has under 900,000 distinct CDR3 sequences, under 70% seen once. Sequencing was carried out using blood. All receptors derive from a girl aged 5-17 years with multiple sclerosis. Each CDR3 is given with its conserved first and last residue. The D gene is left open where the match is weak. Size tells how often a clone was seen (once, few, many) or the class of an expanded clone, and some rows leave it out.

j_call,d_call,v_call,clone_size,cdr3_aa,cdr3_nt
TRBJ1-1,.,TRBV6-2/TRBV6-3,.,CASRGFRDKNTEAFF,TGTGCCAGCAGGGGCTTCCGGGACAAGAACACTGAAGCTTTCTTT
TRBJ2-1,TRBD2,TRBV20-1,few,CSARDSGGHNEQFF,TGCAGTGCTAGAGATAGCGGGGGACACAATGAGCAGTTCTTC
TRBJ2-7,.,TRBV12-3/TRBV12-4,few,CASSPEVASYEQYF,TGTGCCAGCAGCCCTGAGGTAGCCTCCTACGAGCAGTACTTC
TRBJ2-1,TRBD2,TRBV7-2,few,CASSYPSGRGGDEQFF,TGTGCCAGCAGCTACCCTAGCGGGAGAGGAGGTGATGAGCAGTTCTTC
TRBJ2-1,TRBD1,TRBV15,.,CATSRGQGPSYNEQFF,TGTGCCACCAGCAGGGGACAGGGTCCCTCTTACAATGAGCAGTTCTTC
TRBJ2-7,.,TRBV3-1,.,CASSQVSIEQYF,TGTGCCAGCAGCCAAGTTAGCATCGAGCAGTACTTC
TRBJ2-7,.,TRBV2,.,CASSVGEYEQYF,TGTGCCAGCAGTGTCGGGGAGTACGAGCAGTACTTC
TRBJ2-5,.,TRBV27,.,CASRPYRDNEQYF,TGTGCCAGCAGGCCATACAGGGACAATGAGCAGTACTTC
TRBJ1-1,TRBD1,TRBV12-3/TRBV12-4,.,CASSDRGDAEAFF,TGTGCCAGCAGTGACAGGGGTGACGCTGAAGCTTTCTTT
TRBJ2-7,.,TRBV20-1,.,CSATQGAYKQYF,TGCAGCGCCACACAGGGAGCCTACAAGCAGTACTTC
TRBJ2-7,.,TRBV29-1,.,CSVEEPRGPAYEQYF,TGCAGCGTTGAAGAGCCCAGGGGACCAGCCTACGAGCAGTACTTC
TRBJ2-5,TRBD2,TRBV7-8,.,CASSVHEGLAGGGETQYF,TGTGCCAGCAGCGTCCACGAGGGACTAGCGGGAGGTGGGGAGACCCAGTACTTC
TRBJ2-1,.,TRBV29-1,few,CSVDRGGSYNEQFF,TGCAGCGTTGACCGGGGCGGCTCCTACAATGAGCAGTTCTTC
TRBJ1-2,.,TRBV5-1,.,CASSTGRRYGYTF,TGCGCCAGCAGCACGGGACGACGGTATGGCTACACCTTC
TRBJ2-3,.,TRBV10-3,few,CAISAGSGTDTQYF,TGTGCCATCAGTGCTGGATCAGGCACAGATACGCAGTATTTT
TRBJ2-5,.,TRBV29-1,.,CSVEPGVETQYF,TGCAGCGTTGAGCCGGGGGTTGAGACCCAGTACTTC
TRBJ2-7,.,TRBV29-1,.,CSVVWRASYEQYF,TGCAGCGTTGTCTGGAGGGCGTCCTACGAGCAGTACTTC
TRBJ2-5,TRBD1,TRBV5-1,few,CASSLMTGVETQYF,TGCGCCAGCAGCTTAATGACAGGGGTAGAGACCCAGTACTTC
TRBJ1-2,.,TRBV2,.,CASSGTANIYGYTF,TGTGCCAGCAGTGGGACAGCCAACATATATGGCTACACCTTC